The 2 T cell receptor beta chains in this list originate from one sample, sequenced in a study of spatial heterogeneity in lung cancer. Time point in this sample: sample taken at primary tumor resection. Whole RNA, which was extracted from tumor, nontumor lung tissue or frozen PBMC, was sequenced without any cell sorting. MiXCR was run by TCRdb on the 5' RACE reads, yielding one entry per CDR3 protein. The sample holds some 47,000 distinct CDR3 sequences, less than 8.5% seen once. The sequencing used PBMCs, collected at surgery. The receptors originated from a female donor with early-stage non-small cell lung cancer.

This clonotype was detected a few times. The CDR3 here is CASSQSPNRDSAQETQYF. The CDR3 coding sequence is TGCGCCAGCAGCCAATCCCCGAACCGGGACAGCGCGCAAGAGACCCAGTACTTC. The chain is built from TRBV4-1 and TRBJ2-5; 7 bases agree with TRBD1. Germline assignment: CDR1 MGHRA and CDR2 YSYEKL. This CDR3 is built from 18 residues. V was clipped by 2 bases and J by 2 bases; unmatched bases: 14.

This clonotype has just a few counts. The junction departs from the called germline gene at one end, perhaps through a read error. The chain combines TRBV7-2 with TRBJ1-2, with TRBD1 matching over 8 bases. This CDR3 spans 15 amino acids. In germline, CDR1 is SGHTA, CDR2 FQGNSA. CDR3 nucleotide sequence: TGTGCCAGCAGCGTAGCCTTACAGGGGGTAGGAGGCTACACCTTC. Protein: CASSVALQGVGGYTF. Full variable domain (missing parts from reference TRBV7-2 and TRBJ1-2): GAGVSQSPSNKVTEKGKDVELRCDPISGHTALYWYRQSLGQGLEFLIYFQGNSAPDKSGLPSDRFSAERTGGSVSTLTIQRTQQEDSAVYLCASSVALQGVGGYTFGSGTRLTVV.